The rows below give T cell receptor beta chains drawn from one sample of a study of memory CD4+ T cells and cytomegalovirus serostatus. TCRdb's table, derived via immunoSEQ multiplex PCR, lists solely in-frame clones and lacks some. The sample includes 35,000 to 45,000 clones, over 60% of them seen just once. The material sequenced was memory CD4+ T cells from blood. The receptor source for this set is an adult in good health and CMV-seronegative. Both conserved end residues are part of each CDR3. A D gene is named only where the DNA matches it firmly. Clone size appears in some rows only: once, few, many, or a class for an expanded clone.

CDR3 protein,CDR3 DNA,D gene,V gene,clone size,J gene
CASSPPLGGEAFF,TGCGCCAGCAGCCCACCGTTGGGGGGTGAAGCTTTCTTT,NA,TRBV5-1,NA,TRBJ1-1
CASSSELAGGPGANVLTF,TGCGCCAGCAGCTCGGAACTAGCGGGAGGGCCTGGGGCCAACGTCCTGACTTTC,TRBD2,TRBV5-1,NA,TRBJ2-6
CASSDGGASGSGTDTQYF,TGTGCCAGCAGCGACGGGGGGGCTAGCGGGAGTGGTACAGATACGCAGTATTTT,TRBD2,TRBV9,NA,TRBJ2-3
CARKSQPQHF,TGCGCCCGAAAGAGTCAGCCCCAGCATTTT,NA,TRBV10-1,NA,TRBJ1-5
CASSLRQGAITEAFF,TGTGCCAGCAGCCTAAGACAGGGGGCGATCACTGAAGCTTTCTTT,TRBD1,TRBV11-2,NA,TRBJ1-1
CASRTPSGNTIYF,TGTGCCAGCAGGACCCCGTCAGGAAACACCATATATTTT,NA,TRBV6-5,NA,TRBJ1-3
CASSVRPWDYEQYF,TGTGCCAGCAGCGTGAGGCCTTGGGACTACGAGCAGTACTTC,NA,TRBV27,once,TRBJ2-7
CSVEDQTSGTYNEQFF,TGCAGCGTTGAAGATCAGACTAGCGGGACCTACAATGAGCAGTTCTTC,TRBD2,TRBV29-1,NA,TRBJ2-1
CASRNELNQPQHF,TGTGCCAGCAGGAACGAACTAAATCAGCCCCAGCATTTT,NA,TRBV27,NA,TRBJ1-5
CSVEADSGVDEQYF,TGCAGCGTTGAAGCGGATTCGGGGGTTGACGAGCAGTACTTC,NA,TRBV29-1,NA,TRBJ2-7
CASSKGMNTEAFF,TGTGCCAGCAGTAAGGGCATGAACACTGAAGCTTTCTTT,NA,TRBV11-1,NA,TRBJ1-1
CASSVGGNNEQFF,TGTGCCAGCAGCGTTGGGGGGAACAATGAGCAGTTCTTC,NA,TRBV9,NA,TRBJ2-1
CASSLSSANTEAFF,TGTGCCAGCAGCTTATCATCAGCGAACACTGAAGCTTTCTTT,NA,TRBV7-3,NA,TRBJ1-1
CASSLRTSGTEQYF,TGTGCCAGCAGCTTAAGGACTTCTGGCACCGAGCAGTACTTC,NA,TRBV5-4,few,TRBJ2-7
CASSARQGASADEQYF,TGTGCCAGCTCAGCACGTCAGGGCGCCTCGGCTGACGAGCAGTACTTC,NA,TRBV18,NA,TRBJ2-7
CASTMGSRNTEAFF,TGTGCCAGCACCATGGGTTCGAGGAACACTGAAGCTTTCTTT,NA,TRBV2,NA,TRBJ1-1
CAWVRAGITGELFF,TGTGCCTGGGTGAGAGCGGGAATCACCGGGGAGCTGTTTTTT,TRBD2,TRBV30,NA,TRBJ2-2
CASSLVRGAGETQYF,TGTGCCAGCAGCTTAGTGCGGGGCGCTGGGGAGACCCAGTACTTC,NA,TRBV7-2,NA,TRBJ2-5
CASSSDRLQETQYF,TGCGCCAGCAGCTCGGACCGACTACAAGAGACCCAGTACTTC,NA,TRBV5-1,once,TRBJ2-5
CAWSVRAVSHGYTF,TGTGCCTGGAGTGTACGGGCCGTATCCCATGGCTACACCTTC,NA,TRBV30,NA,TRBJ1-2
CAIKRLAEADTQYF,TGTGCCATCAAACGACTAGCGGAGGCAGATACGCAGTATTTT,TRBD2,TRBV10-3,NA,TRBJ2-3
CSVEEPGQGRGYTF,TGCAGCGTTGAAGAACCGGGACAGGGTCGTGGCTACACCTTC,TRBD1,TRBV29-1,NA,TRBJ1-2
CAHGWTSPTGANVLTF,TGTGCCCATGGGTGGACAAGCCCAACCGGGGCCAACGTCCTGACTTTC,NA,TRBV10-3,once,TRBJ2-6
CASSYGVRDTEAFF,TGTGCCAGCAGTTACGGGGTGAGGGACACTGAAGCTTTCTTT,NA,TRBV6-6,NA,TRBJ1-1
CASSQRWPPETQYF,TGTGCCAGCAGCCAGCGATGGCCCCCAGAGACCCAGTACTTC,NA,TRBV6-5,NA,TRBJ2-5
CASSKGGRYQETQYF,TGTGCCAGCTCGAAGGGGGGCCGGTACCAAGAGACCCAGTACTTC,NA,TRBV18,NA,TRBJ2-5
CASSSYMSSYNEQFF,TGCGCCAGCAGCTCATACATGAGCTCCTACAATGAGCAGTTCTTC,NA,TRBV5-1,NA,TRBJ2-1
CASSGKAGEETQYF,TGCGCCAGCAGCGGAAAAGCGGGGGAGGAGACCCAGTACTTC,TRBD2,TRBV5-1,few,TRBJ2-5
CASSHFLRGNEQFF,TGTGCCAGCAGCCATTTTCTCAGGGGAAATGAGCAGTTCTTC,NA,TRBV4-2,few,TRBJ2-1
CAISSPTGTSGGTDTQYF,TGTGCCATCAGTTCGCCCACCGGGACTAGCGGTGGCACAGATACGCAGTATTTT,TRBD2,TRBV10-3,NA,TRBJ2-3
CASSERTSGALEQYF,TGCGCCAGCAGTGAGAGGACTAGCGGGGCCCTCGAGCAGTACTTC,TRBD2,TRBV10-2,NA,TRBJ2-7
CASSLDSGQGSEQYF,TGTGCCAGCAGTCTCGACTCGGGACAGGGAAGCGAGCAGTACTTC,TRBD1,TRBV2,NA,TRBJ2-7
CASSQSSYNEQFF,TGCGCCAGCAGTCAAAGCTCCTACAATGAGCAGTTCTTC,NA,TRBV10-1,NA,TRBJ2-1
CASSLSTGTSTDTQYF,TGTGCCAGCAGCTTGTCCACAGGGACTAGCACAGATACGCAGTATTTT,NA,TRBV5-5,NA,TRBJ2-3
CASSTRQGGFGPEAFF,TGTGCCAGCAGTACCCGACAGGGAGGCTTCGGGCCTGAAGCTTTCTTT,TRBD1,TRBV27,NA,TRBJ1-1
CASSPRGPANTEAFF,TGTGCCAGCTCACCACGAGGACCGGCGAACACTGAAGCTTTCTTT,NA,TRBV18,NA,TRBJ1-1
CASSLALREGAFF,TGTGCCAGCAGCTTGGCCTTAAGGGAGGGGGCTTTCTTT,NA,TRBV5-4,NA,TRBJ1-1
CASSFATSGRAYGTQYF,TGTGCCAGCAGCTTCGCGACTAGCGGGAGGGCCTACGGGACCCAGTACTTC,TRBD2,TRBV7-2,NA,TRBJ2-5
CASRTGMNYGYTF,TGTGCCAGTAGGACAGGGATGAACTATGGCTACACCTTC,TRBD1,TRBV19,once,TRBJ1-2